Listed here is a single T cell receptor (beta chain). The antigen is not known. Treatment indicated: roughly ten-day PBMC culture with coronavirus spike peptide pools or control peptides (ViraFEST assay). Expansion of antigen-specific T cells with peptide pools by ViraFEST preceded sequencing of TCRs. The entry originates in a study of vaccination and CD4 T cells after COVID-19. This CDR3 has 16 residues. V gave up 1 base and J gave up 7 bases, with 20 bases separating them. Germline values: CDR1 SGHVS, CDR2 FNYEAQ. Researchers used the Oncomine TCR Beta short-read assay to sequence DNA from cultured CD4+ T cells. TCRdb analysed the PCR reads with MiXCR anew, one entry per CDR3 protein. This table has some 22,000 distinct CDR3 sequences, 55% to 65% appearing once. Regarding the study as a whole: Spike mono-reactivity marked 304 of 307 vaccine-specific clones in convalescent patients.

The chain uses TRBV7-6 and TRBJ2-7; D is tentatively TRBD1 or TRBD2 (6 bases each). The specimen comprised CD4+ T cells from blood, cultured in vitro, sampled before SARS-CoV-2 vaccination. The TCR sequence derives from a human donor who received a COVID-19 vaccine. CDR3 bases: TGTGCCAGCAGCTTAGGTGGGGGGACAACTCCTGGAGAGCAGTACTTC. Protein sequence: CASSLGGGTTPGEQYF.